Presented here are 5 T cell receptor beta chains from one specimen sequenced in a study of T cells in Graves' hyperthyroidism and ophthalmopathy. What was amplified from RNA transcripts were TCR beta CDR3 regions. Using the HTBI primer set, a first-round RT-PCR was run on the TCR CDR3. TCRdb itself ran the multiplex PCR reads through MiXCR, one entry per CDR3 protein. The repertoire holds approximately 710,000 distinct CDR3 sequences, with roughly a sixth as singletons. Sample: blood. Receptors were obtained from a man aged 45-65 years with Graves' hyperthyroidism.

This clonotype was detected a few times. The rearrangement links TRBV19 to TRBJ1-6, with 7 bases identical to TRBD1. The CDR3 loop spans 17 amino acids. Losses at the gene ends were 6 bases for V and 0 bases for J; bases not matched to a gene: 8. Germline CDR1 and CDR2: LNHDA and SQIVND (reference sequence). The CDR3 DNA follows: TGTGCCAGTAGGCGGAAGGAGGGGGCCTCCTATAATTCACCCCTCCACTTT. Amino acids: CASRRKEGASYNSPLHF.

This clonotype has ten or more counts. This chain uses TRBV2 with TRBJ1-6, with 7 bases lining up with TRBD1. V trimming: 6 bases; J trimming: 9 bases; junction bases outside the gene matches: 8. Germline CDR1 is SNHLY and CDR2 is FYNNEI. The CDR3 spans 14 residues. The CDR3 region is CASRVQGTPSPLHF. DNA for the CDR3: TGTGCCAGCAGGGTACAGGGGACCCCTTCACCCCTCCACTTT. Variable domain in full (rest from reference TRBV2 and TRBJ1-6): EPEVTQTPSHQVTQMGQEVILRCVPISNHLYFYWYRQILGQKVEFLVSFYNNEISEKSEIFDDQFSVERPDGSNFTLKIRSTKLEDSAMYFCASRVQGTPSPLHFGNGTRLTVT.

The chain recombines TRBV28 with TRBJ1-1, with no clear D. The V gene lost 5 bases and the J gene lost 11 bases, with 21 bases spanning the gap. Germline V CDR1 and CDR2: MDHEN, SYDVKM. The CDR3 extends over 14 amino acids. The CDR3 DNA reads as TGTGCCAGCAGTCTCCCATCCCCAGGATTCCCGGCTTTCTTT. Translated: CASSLPSPGFPAFF.

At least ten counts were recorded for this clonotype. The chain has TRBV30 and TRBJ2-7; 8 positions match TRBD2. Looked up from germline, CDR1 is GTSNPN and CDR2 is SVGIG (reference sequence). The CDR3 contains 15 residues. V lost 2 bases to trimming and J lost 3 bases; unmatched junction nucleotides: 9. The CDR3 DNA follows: TGTGCCTGGAGTTCTAGCGGGTCGCTAAGCTACGAGCAGTACTTC. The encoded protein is CAWSSSGSLSYEQYF.

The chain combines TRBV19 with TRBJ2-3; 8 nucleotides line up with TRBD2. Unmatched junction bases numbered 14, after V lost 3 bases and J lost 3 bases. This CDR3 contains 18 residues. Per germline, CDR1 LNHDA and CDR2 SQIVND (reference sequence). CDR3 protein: CASSMSLRAGVVTDTQYF. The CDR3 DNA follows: TGTGCCAGTAGTATGAGTCTCCGAGCGGGAGTGGTAACAGATACGCAGTATTTT.